Below, 4 T cell receptor beta chains from the same sample are listed, as sequenced in a study of PD-L1 blockade in urothelial cancer (TCRdb year 2017). The library was produced with the immunoSEQ multiplex PCR assay. The immuneACCESS repertoire file appears here via TCRdb, limited to in-frame rearrangements. These files lack a portion of the clones; in checked studies, under half of the deficit traces to unresolved V genes, and the cause of the others is not known. The sample profile shows 50,000 or so clones; about 80% of them were found once. Together, the top ten hold 4% to 5% of the sample. The sequencing used PBMCs, collected around atezolizumab (anti-PD-L1) treatment. Receptor source: a man in his sixties or seventies with urothelial cancer.

CDR3 DNA: TGCAGCGTCCACCCGCGACGGGGGACCCAAGAGACCCAGTACTTC. The encoded protein is CSVHPRRGTQETQYF. The V gene is TRBV29-1, the J gene TRBJ2-5, with D perhaps matching TRBD2 (6 bases). Trimming stripped 6 bases from V and 1 base from J, with 18 bases between. This CDR3 contains 15 residues. Germline CDR1 reads SQVTM; CDR2 reads ANQGSEA.

V is TRBV5-1 and J is TRBJ2-1; D might be TRBD1 (5 bases). V was clipped by 6 bases and J by 6 bases, with 19 bases between them. This CDR3 is built from 15 residues. CDR1 SGHRS and CDR2 YFSETQ come from the germline V gene. Here the CDR3 DNA reads TGCGCCAGCATCGATACCACTGGGGCCGGCAATGAGCAGTTCTTC. Translated: CASIDTTGAGNEQFF. Combining the CDR3 with reference TRBV5-1 and TRBJ2-1 gives the whole variable domain KAGVTQTPRYLIKTRGQQVTLSCSPISGHRSVSWYQQTPGQGLQFLFEYFSETQRNKGNFPGRFSGRQFSNSRSEMNVSTLELGDSALYLCASIDTTGAGNEQFFGPGTRLTVL.

This chain links TRBV28 with TRBJ1-2; 8 bases are a match to TRBD1. The V segment lost 4 bases and the J segment 2 bases; nucleotides outside the gene matches: 6. The CDR3 has 15 amino acids. Germline values: CDR1 MDHEN, CDR2 SYDVKM. CDR3 loop: CASSSWTGRNYGYTF. The CDR3 DNA sequence: TGTGCCAGCAGTTCTTGGACAGGGAGAAACTATGGCTACACCTTC.

J is TRBJ1-5 and V is TRBV6-6, with a possible D match to TRBD1 (5 bases). Deletions cut 8 bases from V and 6 bases from J, with 14 bases between. The CDR3 length is 13 residues. Germline CDR1 MNHNY, CDR2 SVGAGI (reference sequence). The CDR3: CASRTIPRQPQHF. The CDR3 DNA reads TGTGCCAGCCGGACAATTCCTCGTCAGCCCCAGCATTTT.